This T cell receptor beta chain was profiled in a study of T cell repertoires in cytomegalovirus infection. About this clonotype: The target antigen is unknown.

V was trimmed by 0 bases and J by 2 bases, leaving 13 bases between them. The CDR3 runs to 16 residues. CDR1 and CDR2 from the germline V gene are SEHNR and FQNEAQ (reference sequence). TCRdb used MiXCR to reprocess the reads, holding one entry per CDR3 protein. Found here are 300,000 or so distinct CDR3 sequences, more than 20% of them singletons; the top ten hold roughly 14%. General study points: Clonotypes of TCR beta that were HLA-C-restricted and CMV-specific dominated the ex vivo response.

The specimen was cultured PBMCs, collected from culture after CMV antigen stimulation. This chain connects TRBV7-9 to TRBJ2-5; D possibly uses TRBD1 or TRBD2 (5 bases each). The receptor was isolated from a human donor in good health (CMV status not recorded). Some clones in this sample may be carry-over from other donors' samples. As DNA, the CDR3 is TGTGCCAGCAGCTTAGCCGAGAGGGGCTGGCAAGAGACCCAGTACTTC. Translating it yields CASSLAERGWQETQYF.